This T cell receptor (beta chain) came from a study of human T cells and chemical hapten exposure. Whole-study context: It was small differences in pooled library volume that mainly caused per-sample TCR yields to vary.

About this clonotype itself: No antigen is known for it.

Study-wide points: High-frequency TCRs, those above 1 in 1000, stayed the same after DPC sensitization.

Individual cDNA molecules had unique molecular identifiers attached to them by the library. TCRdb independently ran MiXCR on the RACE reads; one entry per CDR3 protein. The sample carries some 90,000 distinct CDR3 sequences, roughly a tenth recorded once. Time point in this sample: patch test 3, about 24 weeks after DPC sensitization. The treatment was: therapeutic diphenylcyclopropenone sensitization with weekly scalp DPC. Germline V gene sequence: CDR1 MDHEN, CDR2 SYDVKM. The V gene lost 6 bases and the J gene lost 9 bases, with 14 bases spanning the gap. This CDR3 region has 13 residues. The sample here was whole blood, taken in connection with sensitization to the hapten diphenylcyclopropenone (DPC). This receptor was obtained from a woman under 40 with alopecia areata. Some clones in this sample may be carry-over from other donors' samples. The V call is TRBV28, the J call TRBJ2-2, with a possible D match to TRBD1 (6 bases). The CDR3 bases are TGTGCCAGCAGCCCCAGGGGTCGACGGGAGCTGTTTTTT. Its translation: CASSPRGRRELFF. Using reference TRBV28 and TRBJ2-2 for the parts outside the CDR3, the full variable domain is DVKVTQSSRYLVKRTGEKVFLECVQDMDHENMFWYRQDPGLGLRLIYFSYDVKMKEKGDIPEGYSVSREKKERFSLILESASTNQTSMYLCASSPRGRRELFFGEGSRLTVL.